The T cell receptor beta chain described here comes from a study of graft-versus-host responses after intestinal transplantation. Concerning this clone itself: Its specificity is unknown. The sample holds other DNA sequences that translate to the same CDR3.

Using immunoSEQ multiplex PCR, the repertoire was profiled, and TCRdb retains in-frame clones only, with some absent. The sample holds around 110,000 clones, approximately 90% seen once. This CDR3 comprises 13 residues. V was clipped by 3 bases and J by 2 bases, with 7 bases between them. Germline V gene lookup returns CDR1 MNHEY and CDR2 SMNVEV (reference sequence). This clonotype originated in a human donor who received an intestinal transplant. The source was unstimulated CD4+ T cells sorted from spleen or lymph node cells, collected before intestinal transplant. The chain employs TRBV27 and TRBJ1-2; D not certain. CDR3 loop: CASSFGGNYGYTF. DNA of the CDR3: TGTGCCAGCAGTTTTGGAGGGAACTATGGCTACACCTTC.